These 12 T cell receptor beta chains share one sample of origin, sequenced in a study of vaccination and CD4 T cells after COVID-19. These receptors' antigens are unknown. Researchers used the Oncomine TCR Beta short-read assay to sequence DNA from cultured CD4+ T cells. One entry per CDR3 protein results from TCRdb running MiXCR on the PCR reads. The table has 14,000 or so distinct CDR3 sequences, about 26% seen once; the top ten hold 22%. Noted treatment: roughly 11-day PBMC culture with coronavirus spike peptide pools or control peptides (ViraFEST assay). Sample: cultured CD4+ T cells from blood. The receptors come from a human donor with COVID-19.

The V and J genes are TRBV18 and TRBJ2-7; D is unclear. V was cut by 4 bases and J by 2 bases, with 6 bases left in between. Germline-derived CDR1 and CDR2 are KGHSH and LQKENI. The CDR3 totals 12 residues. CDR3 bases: TGTGCCAGCTCACGCGAGACCTACGAGCAGTACTTC. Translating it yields CASSRETYEQYF.

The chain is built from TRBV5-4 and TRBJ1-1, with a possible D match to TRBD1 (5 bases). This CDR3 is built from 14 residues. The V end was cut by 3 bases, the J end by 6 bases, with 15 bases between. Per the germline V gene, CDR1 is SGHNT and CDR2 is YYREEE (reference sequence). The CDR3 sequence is CASSSGPTVSEAFF. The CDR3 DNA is TGTGCCAGCAGCTCGGGACCGACAGTATCTGAAGCTTTCTTT.

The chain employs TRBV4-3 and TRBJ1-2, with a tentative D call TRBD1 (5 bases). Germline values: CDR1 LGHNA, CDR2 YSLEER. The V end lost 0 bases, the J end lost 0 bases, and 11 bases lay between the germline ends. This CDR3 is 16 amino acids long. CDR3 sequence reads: CASSQDRGGTNYGYTF. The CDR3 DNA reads TGCGCCAGCAGCCAAGATCGGGGCGGAACTAACTATGGCTACACCTTC.

CDR3 DNA sequence: TGTGCCAGCAGTTATACGAGGGCAGGGGGGTCTGGGGCCAACGTCCTGACTTTC. Its protein is CASSYTRAGGSGANVLTF. The chain has TRBV6-5 and TRBJ2-6; weak D call: TRBD1 (7 bases). The ends were cut back, 3 bases at V and 1 base at J, with 16 bases in the middle. The CDR3 has 18 amino acids. CDR1 is MNHEY and CDR2 is SVGAGI in the germline V gene.

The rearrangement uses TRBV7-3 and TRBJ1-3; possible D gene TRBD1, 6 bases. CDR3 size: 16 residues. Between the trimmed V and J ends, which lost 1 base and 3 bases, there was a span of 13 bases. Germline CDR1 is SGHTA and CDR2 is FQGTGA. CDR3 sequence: CASSLSPGAGGNTIYF. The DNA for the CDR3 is TGTGCCAGCAGCTTAAGTCCGGGGGCAGGTGGAAACACCATATATTTT. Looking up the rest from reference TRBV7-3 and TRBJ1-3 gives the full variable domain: GAGVSQTPSNKVTEKGKYVELRCDPISGHTALYWYRQSLGQGPEFLIYFQGTGAADDSGLPNDRFFAVRPEGSVSTLKIQRTERGDSAVYLCASSLSPGAGGNTIYFGEGSWLTVV.

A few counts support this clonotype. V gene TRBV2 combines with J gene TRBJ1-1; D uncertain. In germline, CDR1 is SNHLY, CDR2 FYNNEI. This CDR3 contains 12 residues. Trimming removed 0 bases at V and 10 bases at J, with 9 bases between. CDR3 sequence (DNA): TGTGCCAGCAGTGAAGCCAACCCTGGAGCTTTCTTT. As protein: CASSEANPGAFF.

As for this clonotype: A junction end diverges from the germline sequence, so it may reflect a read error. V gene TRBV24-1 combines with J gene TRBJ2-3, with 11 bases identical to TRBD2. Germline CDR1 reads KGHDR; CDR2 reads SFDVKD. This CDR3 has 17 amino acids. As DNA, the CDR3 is TGTGTCACCAGTGATTCAAGACTAGCGGGGTTCCCAGATACGCAGTATTTT. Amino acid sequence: CVTSDSRLAGFPDTQYF.

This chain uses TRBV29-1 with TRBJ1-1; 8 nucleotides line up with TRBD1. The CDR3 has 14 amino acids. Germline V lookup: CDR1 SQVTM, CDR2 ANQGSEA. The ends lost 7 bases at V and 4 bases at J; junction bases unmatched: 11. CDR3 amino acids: CSAAGGQGATEAFF. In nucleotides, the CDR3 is TGCAGCGCCGCGGGGGGCCAGGGGGCCACTGAAGCTTTCTTT.

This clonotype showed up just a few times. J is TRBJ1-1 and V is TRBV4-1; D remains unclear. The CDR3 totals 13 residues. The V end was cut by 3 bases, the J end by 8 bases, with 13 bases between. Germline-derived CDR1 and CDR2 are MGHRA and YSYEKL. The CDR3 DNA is TGCGCCAGCAGCCATGCCGGCGGTCCCGAAGCTTTCTTT. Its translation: CASSHAGGPEAFF.

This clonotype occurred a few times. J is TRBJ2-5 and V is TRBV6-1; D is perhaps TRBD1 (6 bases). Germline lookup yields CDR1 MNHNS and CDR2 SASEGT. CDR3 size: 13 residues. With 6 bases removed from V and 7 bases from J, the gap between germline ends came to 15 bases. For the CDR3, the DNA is TGTGCCAGCAGCCCAGGTGGGGGCGGGACCCAGTACTTC. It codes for CASSPGGGGTQYF.

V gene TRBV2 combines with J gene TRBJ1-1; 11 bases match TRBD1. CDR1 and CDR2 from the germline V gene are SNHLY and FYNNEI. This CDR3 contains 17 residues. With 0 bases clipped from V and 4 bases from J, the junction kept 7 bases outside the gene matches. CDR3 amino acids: CASSEALPGQGGTEAFF. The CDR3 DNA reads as TGTGCCAGCAGTGAAGCCCTCCCGGGACAGGGGGGCACTGAAGCTTTCTTT.

Here the CDR3 DNA reads TGTGCCAGCAGCCACGAAACGCTCCCCGGGGGCTACACCTTC. Translated, it gives CASSHETLPGGYTF. J is TRBJ1-2 and V is TRBV7-9; D remains ambiguous. Germline V lookup: CDR1 SEHNR, CDR2 FQNEAQ (reference sequence). This CDR3 comprises 14 residues. Trimming stripped 5 bases from V and 8 bases from J, with 18 bases between.